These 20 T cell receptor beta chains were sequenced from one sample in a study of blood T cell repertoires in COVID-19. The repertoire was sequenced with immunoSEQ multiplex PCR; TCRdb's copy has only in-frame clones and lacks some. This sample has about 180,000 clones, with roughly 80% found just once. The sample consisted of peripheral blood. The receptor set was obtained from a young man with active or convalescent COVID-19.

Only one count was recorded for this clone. The CDR3 DNA is TGTGCCAGTCTGGGAGCGACTGAAGCTTTCTTT. It codes for CASLGATEAFF. The rearrangement uses TRBV28 and TRBJ1-1; no clear D gene. Germline V lookup: CDR1 MDHEN, CDR2 SYDVKM. Trimming removed 9 bases at V and 5 bases at J, with 10 bases between. This CDR3 is built from 11 residues.

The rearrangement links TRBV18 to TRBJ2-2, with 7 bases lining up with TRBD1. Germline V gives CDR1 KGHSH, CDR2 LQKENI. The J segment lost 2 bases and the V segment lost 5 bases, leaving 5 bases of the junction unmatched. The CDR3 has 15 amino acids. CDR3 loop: CASSTDRVNTGELFF. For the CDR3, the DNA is TGTGCCAGCTCAACCGACAGGGTCAACACCGGGGAGCTGTTTTTT.

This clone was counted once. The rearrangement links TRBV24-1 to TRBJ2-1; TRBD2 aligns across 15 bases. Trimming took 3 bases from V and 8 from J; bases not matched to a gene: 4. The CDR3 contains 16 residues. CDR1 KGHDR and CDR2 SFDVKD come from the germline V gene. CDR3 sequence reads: CATSDRTSGRAHEQFF. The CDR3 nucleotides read TGTGCCACCAGTGATAGGACTAGCGGGAGGGCGCATGAGCAGTTCTTC.

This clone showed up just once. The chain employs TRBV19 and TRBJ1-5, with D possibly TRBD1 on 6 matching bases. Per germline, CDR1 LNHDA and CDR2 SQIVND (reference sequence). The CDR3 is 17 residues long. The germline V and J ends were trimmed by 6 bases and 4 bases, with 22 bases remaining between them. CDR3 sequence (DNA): TGTGCCAGTAGCAACATCATACAGGGAAGGTTGAATCAGCCCCAGCATTTT. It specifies CASSNIIQGRLNQPQHF.

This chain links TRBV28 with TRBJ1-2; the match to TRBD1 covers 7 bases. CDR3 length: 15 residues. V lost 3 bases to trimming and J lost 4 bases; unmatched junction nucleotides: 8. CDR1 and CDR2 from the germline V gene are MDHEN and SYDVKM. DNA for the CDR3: TGTGCCAGCAGTTTTTGGGACAGCGATTCCTATGGCTACACCTTC. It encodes CASSFWDSDSYGYTF.

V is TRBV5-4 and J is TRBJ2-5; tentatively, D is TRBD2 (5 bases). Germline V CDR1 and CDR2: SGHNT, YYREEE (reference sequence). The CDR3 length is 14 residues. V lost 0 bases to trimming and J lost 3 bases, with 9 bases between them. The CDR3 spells CASSLGLREETQYF. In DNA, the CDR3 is TGTGCCAGCAGCTTGGGACTACGAGAAGAGACCCAGTACTTC.

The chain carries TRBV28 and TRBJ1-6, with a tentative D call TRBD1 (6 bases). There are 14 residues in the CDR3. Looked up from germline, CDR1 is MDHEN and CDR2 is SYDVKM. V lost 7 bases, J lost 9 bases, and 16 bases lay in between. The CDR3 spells CASIRQVGGSPLHF. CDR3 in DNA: TGTGCCAGCATTCGACAGGTAGGGGGTTCACCCCTCCACTTT.

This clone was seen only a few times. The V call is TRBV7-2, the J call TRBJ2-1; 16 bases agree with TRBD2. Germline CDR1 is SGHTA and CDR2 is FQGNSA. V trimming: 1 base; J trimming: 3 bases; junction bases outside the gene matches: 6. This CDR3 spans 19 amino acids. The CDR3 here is CASSLGGLAGGPRYNEQFF. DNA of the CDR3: TGTGCCAGCAGCTTAGGGGGACTAGCGGGAGGGCCTCGCTACAATGAGCAGTTCTTC.

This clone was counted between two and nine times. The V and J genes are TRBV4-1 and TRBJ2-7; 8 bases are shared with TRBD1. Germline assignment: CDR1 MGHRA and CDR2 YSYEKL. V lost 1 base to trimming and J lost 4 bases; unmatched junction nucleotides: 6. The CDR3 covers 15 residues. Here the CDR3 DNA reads TGCGCCAGCAGCCAAGTTCAGGGGGCGGCGTACGAGCAGTACTTC. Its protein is CASSQVQGAAYEQYF.

In DNA form, the CDR3 reads TGTGCCAGCAGCCAAGAGGACAGGGCGAACTACGAGCAGTACTTC. This sequence encodes CASSQEDRANYEQYF. The chain links TRBV4-2 to TRBJ2-7; 8 nucleotides align to TRBD1. The V and J ends lost 0 bases and 3 bases, in that order; junction bases with no gene match: 4. The CDR3 extends over 15 amino acids. The V gene's germline CDR1 is LGHNA and CDR2 YNFKEQ.

CDR3 bases: TGTGCCAGCCCCCTTGGGGTAGCGGGAGTTCGCAATGAGCAGTTCTTC. The encoded protein is CASPLGVAGVRNEQFF. The chain uses TRBV2 and TRBJ2-1; 9 bases agree with TRBD2. The CDR3 consists of 16 residues. Unmatched junction bases numbered 14, after V lost 8 bases and J lost 6 bases. Germline loops: CDR1 SNHLY, CDR2 FYNNEI. Based on the CDR3 plus reference TRBV2 and TRBJ2-1, the full variable domain is EPEVTQTPSHQVTQMGQEVILRCVPISNHLYFYWYRQILGQKVEFLVSFYNNEISEKSEIFDDQFSVERPDGSNFTLKIRSTKLEDSAMYFCASPLGVAGVRNEQFFGPGTRLTVL.

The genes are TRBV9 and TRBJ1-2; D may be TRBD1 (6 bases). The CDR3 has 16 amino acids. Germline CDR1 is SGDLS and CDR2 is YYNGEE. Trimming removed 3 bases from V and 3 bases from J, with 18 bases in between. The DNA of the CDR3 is TGTGCCAGCAGCGGTCGCGTTACAGGGTACCACTATGGCTACACCTTC. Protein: CASSGRVTGYHYGYTF.

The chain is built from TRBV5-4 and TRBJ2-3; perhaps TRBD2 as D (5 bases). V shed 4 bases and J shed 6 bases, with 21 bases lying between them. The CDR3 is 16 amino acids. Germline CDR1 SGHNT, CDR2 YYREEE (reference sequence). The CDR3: CASSNLYGGPRDTQYF. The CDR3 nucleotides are TGTGCCAGCAGCAATCTTTACGGCGGGCCCCGGGATACGCAGTATTTT.

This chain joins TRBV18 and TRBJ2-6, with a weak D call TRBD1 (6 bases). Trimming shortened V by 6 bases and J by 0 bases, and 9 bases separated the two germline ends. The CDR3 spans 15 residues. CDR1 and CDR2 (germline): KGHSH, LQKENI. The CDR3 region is CASSRGFSGANVLTF. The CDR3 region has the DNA TGTGCCAGCTCGAGGGGGTTCTCTGGGGCCAACGTCCTGACTTTC.

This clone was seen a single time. CDR3 in amino acids: CASSTQTGNTEAFF. CDR3 in DNA: TGTGCCAGCAGCACACAGACAGGGAACACTGAAGCTTTCTTT. The genes are TRBV9 and TRBJ1-1, with D perhaps matching TRBD1 (6 bases). Germline V gives CDR1 SGDLS, CDR2 YYNGEE. The CDR3 runs 14 residues. V lost 4 bases and J lost 1, with 11 bases in between. The whole variable domain, remainder taken from reference TRBV9 and TRBJ1-1, is DSGVTQTPKHLITATGQRVTLRCSPRSGDLSVYWYQQSLDQGLQFLIQYYNGEERAKGNILERFSAQQFPDLHSELNLSSLELGDSALYFCASSTQTGNTEAFFGQGTRLTVV.

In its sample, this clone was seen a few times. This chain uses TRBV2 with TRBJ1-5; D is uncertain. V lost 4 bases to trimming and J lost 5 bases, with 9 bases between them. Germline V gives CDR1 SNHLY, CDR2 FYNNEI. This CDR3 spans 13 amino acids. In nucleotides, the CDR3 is TGTGCCAGCAGTGTCCAGCAGGATCAGCCCCAGCATTTT. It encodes CASSVQQDQPQHF. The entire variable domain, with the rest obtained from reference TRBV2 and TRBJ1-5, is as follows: EPEVTQTPSHQVTQMGQEVILRCVPISNHLYFYWYRQILGQKVEFLVSFYNNEISEKSEIFDDQFSVERPDGSNFTLKIRSTKLEDSAMYFCASSVQQDQPQHFGDGTRLSIL.

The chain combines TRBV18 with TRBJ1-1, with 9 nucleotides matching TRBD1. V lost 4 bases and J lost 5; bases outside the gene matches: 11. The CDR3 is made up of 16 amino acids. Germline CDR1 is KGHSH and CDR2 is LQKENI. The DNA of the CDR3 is TGTGCCAGCTCACTAGACAGGGGGACCAGAGGGACTGAAGCTTTCTTT. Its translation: CASSLDRGTRGTEAFF.

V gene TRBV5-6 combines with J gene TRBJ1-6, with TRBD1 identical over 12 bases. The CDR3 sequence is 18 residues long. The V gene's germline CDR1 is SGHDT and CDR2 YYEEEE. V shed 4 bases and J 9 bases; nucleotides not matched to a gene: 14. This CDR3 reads CASSRGTGGALLSSPLHF. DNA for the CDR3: TGTGCCAGCAGCCGCGGGACAGGGGGCGCGCTATTATCTTCACCCCTCCACTTT. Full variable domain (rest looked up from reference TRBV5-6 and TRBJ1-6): DAGVTQSPTHLIKTRGQQVTLRCSPKSGHDTVSWYQQALGQGPQFIFQYYEEEERQRGNFPDRFSGHQFPNYSSELNVNALLLGDSALYLCASSRGTGGALLSSPLHFGNGTRLTVT.

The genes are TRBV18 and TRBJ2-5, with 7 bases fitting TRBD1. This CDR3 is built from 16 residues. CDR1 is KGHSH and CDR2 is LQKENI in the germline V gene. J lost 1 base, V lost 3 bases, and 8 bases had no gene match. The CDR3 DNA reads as TGTGCCAGCTCACCTAGGACAGGCTGGTCCCAAGAGACCCAGTACTTC. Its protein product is CASSPRTGWSQETQYF.

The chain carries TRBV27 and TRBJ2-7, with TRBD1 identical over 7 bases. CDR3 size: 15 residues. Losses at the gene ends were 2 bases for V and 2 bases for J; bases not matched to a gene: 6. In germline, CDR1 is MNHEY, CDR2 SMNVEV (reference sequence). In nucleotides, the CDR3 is TGTGCCAGCAGTTTAGGGCAGGGGGAAACCTACGAGCAGTACTTC. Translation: CASSLGQGETYEQYF.